This TCR beta chain was sequenced in a study of CD8 T cells in Susac syndrome. Study-level results: The study's TCR sequencing and HLA analysis covered a relatively small number of individuals, and the study acknowledged this.

RNA in amounts of roughly 0.5 to 1 ug was reverse transcribed with random hexamers. Each CDR3 protein gets one entry after TCRdb re-called the immunoSEQ multiplex PCR reads with MiXCR. The table lists a few hundred thousand distinct CDR3 sequences, more than 85% of them singletons. V was trimmed by 7 bases and J by 0 bases, leaving 12 bases between them. The CDR3 has 13 residues. Looked up from germline, CDR1 is SQVTM and CDR2 is ANQGSEA. As concerns this clonotype: The antigen is not known.

TEMRA cells underwent FACS enrichment and CD8+ and CD4+ T cells underwent negative isolation. Sequences were obtained from CD4+ T cells from PBMCs. The TCR originated in a human donor with multiple sclerosis. This chain connects TRBV29-1 to TRBJ1-2; no definite D call. As DNA, the CDR3 is TGCAGCGCCCCCGGCAACGCTAACTATGGCTACACCTTC. It specifies CSAPGNANYGYTF.